This T cell receptor (beta chain) originates from a study of blood T cell repertoires in COVID-19. Libraries were prepared by immunoSEQ multiplex PCR; TCRdb keeps only in-frame clonotypes and omits some of them. The data hold 210,000 or so clones, with around 82% observed a single time. Germline CDR1 reads SEHNR; CDR2 reads FQNEAQ (reference sequence). This CDR3 has 18 amino acids. V shed 7 bases, J shed 0 bases, and the junction held 11 bases outside the gene matches. V usage is TRBV7-9 and J usage is TRBJ2-6; 8 nucleotides align to TRBD1. Sequences were obtained from peripheral blood. This TCR derives from a man aged 45-65 years with active or convalescent COVID-19. This CDR3 reads CASTVVGTGNSGANVLTF. The DNA for the CDR3 is TGTGCCAGCACTGTGGTTGGGACAGGCAACTCTGGGGCCAACGTCCTGACTTTC.